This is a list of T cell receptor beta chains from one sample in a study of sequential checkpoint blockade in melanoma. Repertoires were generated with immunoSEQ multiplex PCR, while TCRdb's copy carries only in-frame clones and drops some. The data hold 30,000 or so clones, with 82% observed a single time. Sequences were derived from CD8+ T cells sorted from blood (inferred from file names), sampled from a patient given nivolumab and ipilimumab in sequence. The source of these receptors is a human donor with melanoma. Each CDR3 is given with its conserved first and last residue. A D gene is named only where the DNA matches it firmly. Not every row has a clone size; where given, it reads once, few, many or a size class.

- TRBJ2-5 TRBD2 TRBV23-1 TGCGCCAGCAGTCAATCAAGACTAGCGGGACGAGGAGAGACCCAGTACTTC CASSQSRLAGRGETQYF
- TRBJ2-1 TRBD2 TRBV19 TGTGCCACCTCACTAGCGGGAGTGAGCAATGAGCAGTTCTTC CATSLAGVSNEQFF
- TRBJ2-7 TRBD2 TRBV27 TGTGCCAGCAGTTTAGCGGGAGTGTCCGAGCAGTACTTC CASSLAGVSEQYF
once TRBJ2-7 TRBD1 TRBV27 TGTGCCAGCAGTCCTGACAGGGGTGGAGAGCAGTACTTC CASSPDRGGEQYF
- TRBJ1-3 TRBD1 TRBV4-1 TGCGCCAGCAGCTCTACAGGGGAGAACACCATATATTTT CASSSTGENTIYF
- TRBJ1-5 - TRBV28 TGTGCCAGCAGTTTATATCAGGGATGGGGCAATCAGCCCCAGCATTTT CASSLYQGWGNQPQHF
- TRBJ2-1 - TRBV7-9 TGTGCCAGCCCCACCCGAGGACTCTACAATGAGCAGTTCTTC CASPTRGLYNEQFF
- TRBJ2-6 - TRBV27 TGTGCCAGCAGTTTACCAGTTTCTGGGGCCAACGTCCTGACTTTC CASSLPVSGANVLTF
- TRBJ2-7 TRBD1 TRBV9 TGTGCCAGCAGCCAAGGGGGACAGGGGGCCTACGAGCAGTACTTC CASSQGGQGAYEQYF
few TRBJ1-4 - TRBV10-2 TGCGCCAGCAGTGAACAGGGCCGTAATGAAAAACTGTTTTTT CASSEQGRNEKLFF
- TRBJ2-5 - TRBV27 TGTGCCAGCAGTTTTGGACTTTTTAACCAAGAGACCCAGTACTTC CASSFGLFNQETQYF
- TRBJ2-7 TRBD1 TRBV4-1 TGCGCCAGCAGCCAAGTGGGCGGGACAGGGGAAGGGCAGTACTTC CASSQVGGTGEGQYF
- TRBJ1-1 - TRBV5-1 TGCGCCAGCAGGGACAGTATTGAAGCTTTCTTT CASRDSIEAFF